This passage covers 3 T cell receptor beta chains from one sample sequenced in a study of cytomegalovirus exposure and HLA in healthy donors. Researchers ran the PCR with 60 Vbeta and 13 Jbeta primers. Assay: immunoSEQ multiplex PCR; the TCRdb copy retains only in-frame clones and omits some. The sample shows some 130,000 clones, about four fifths of them seen only once. Sample: PBMCs. The source is a human donor in good health.

The genes are TRBV6-1 and TRBJ2-2; D may be TRBD1 (5 bases). This CDR3 has 17 amino acids. V was trimmed by 2 bases and J by 4 bases, leaving 17 bases between them. Germline CDR1 reads MNHNS; CDR2 reads SASEGT. The CDR3 nucleotides read TGTGCCAGCAGTGAATCGGGTGGCAGGGTGTCCACCGGGGAGCTGTTTTTT. Its protein is CASSESGGRVSTGELFF.

The table lists this clone with a few counts. The chain links TRBV4-1 to TRBJ1-2; D gene ambiguous. The germline gives CDR1 MGHRA, CDR2 YSYEKL. Trimming cost V 1 base and J 3 bases, with 9 bases left between them. There are 14 residues in the CDR3. The CDR3 bases are TGCGCCAGCAGCCAAGTTGCGGGTCACTATGGCTACACCTTC. Amino acids: CASSQVAGHYGYTF.

J is TRBJ2-1 and V is TRBV10-3; the D gene is possibly TRBD1 (8 bases). Germline-derived CDR1 and CDR2 are ENHRY and SYGVKD. The ends were cut back, 10 bases at V and 1 base at J, with 20 bases in the middle. This CDR3 region has 16 residues. This CDR3 reads CATQGGGGPSYNEQFF. CDR3 sequence (DNA): TGTGCCACACAGGGGGGCGGGGGTCCGTCCTACAATGAGCAGTTCTTC.